The next 26 T cell receptor beta chains were all read from a single sample in a study of OX40 agonist ivuxolimab in advanced cancers. The protocol was immunoSEQ multiplex PCR, while the TCRdb copy is restricted to in-frame clones and leaves out a portion. The sample shows under 90,000 clones, over 85% of them seen only once. Sequences were derived from CD4+ or CD8+ T cells sorted from blood, sampled in a trial of the OX40 agonist ivuxolimab. All receptors derive from an adult with an advanced solid tumor such as melanoma, head and neck, liver or kidney cancer.

V is TRBV6-1 and J is TRBJ1-2; TRBD1 aligns across 8 bases. The CDR3 consists of 14 residues. The ends lost 4 bases at V and 4 bases at J; junction bases unmatched: 5. CDR1 MNHNS and CDR2 SASEGT come from the germline V gene. The CDR3 here is CASSGTGTVYGYTF. The CDR3 nucleotides read TGTGCCAGCAGTGGGACAGGGACTGTCTATGGCTACACCTTC.

The V call is TRBV6-1, the J call TRBJ1-2; D is possibly TRBD1 (6 bases). With 2 bases removed from V and 4 bases from J, the gap between germline ends came to 11 bases. CDR3 length equals 14 residues. Germline V gene data show CDR1 as MNHNS and CDR2 as SASEGT. This CDR3 is CASSEFVTGYGYTF. CDR3 nucleotides: TGTGCCAGCAGTGAATTCGTGACAGGCTATGGCTACACCTTC.

The V call is TRBV5-4, the J call TRBJ1-2; D remains unclear. Germline V gene sequence: CDR1 SGHNT, CDR2 YYREEE (reference sequence). CDR3 size: 16 residues. V dropped 6 bases and J dropped 0 bases, with 18 bases sitting between them. CDR3 residues: CASKPGGPTSNYGYTF. CDR3 nucleotides: TGTGCCAGCAAACCGGGTGGGCCCACCTCTAACTATGGCTACACCTTC.

In DNA, the CDR3 is TGTGCCAGCAGCGCGCAGTATTCACCCCTCCACTTT. Translating it yields CASSAQYSPLHF. The V and J genes are TRBV5-4 and TRBJ1-6; D is undetermined. V lost 4 bases and J 8 bases, leaving 7 bases between the germline ends. This CDR3 spans 12 amino acids. Germline CDR1 is SGHNT and CDR2 is YYREEE (reference sequence).

The chain couples TRBV7-2 to TRBJ2-7; no clear D. Germline CDR1 is SGHTA and CDR2 is FQGNSA. Between the trimmed V and J ends, which lost 5 bases and 5 bases, there was a span of 10 bases. The CDR3 spans 12 residues. In DNA form, the CDR3 reads TGTGCCAGCAGCCCCTACAGAAACGAGCAGTACTTC. This sequence encodes CASSPYRNEQYF.

This clone was found once. This chain connects TRBV18 to TRBJ2-7; 8 positions match TRBD1. Germline lookup yields CDR1 KGHSH and CDR2 LQKENI. The CDR3 sequence is 17 residues long. The V segment lost 3 bases and the J segment 5 bases; nucleotides outside the gene matches: 15. The CDR3 DNA is TGTGCCAGCTCACCGCCGCCTGGGGGACAGGATCCCCACGAGCAGTACTTC. Protein product: CASSPPPGGQDPHEQYF.

The chain links TRBV6-5 to TRBJ1-1; D remains ambiguous. Per germline, CDR1 MNHEY and CDR2 SVGAGI. The CDR3 loop spans 11 amino acids. Trimming stripped 6 bases from V and 0 bases from J, with 2 bases between. CDR3 in DNA: TGTGCCAGCAGGCTGAACACTGAAGCTTTCTTT. This gives the protein CASRLNTEAFF.

This chain uses TRBV2 with TRBJ2-1; 10 bases fit TRBD2. Germline V gene data show CDR1 as SNHLY and CDR2 as FYNNEI. The CDR3 covers 14 residues. V lost 2 bases and J lost 7; bases outside the gene matches: 2. In DNA, the CDR3 is TGTGCCAGCAGTGAATCTAGCGGGAGAAATGAGCAGTTCTTC. This encodes CASSESSGRNEQFF.

The V gene is TRBV7-2, the J gene TRBJ2-4; D possibly corresponds to TRBD2 (5 bases). With 3 bases removed from V and 1 base from J, the gap between germline ends came to 7 bases. This CDR3 comprises 14 residues. Germline V gene sequence: CDR1 SGHTA, CDR2 FQGNSA. CDR3 bases: TGTGCCAGCAGCTTTTGGGAGGCCAAAAACATTCAGTACTTC. Its translation is CASSFWEAKNIQYF.

The J gene is TRBJ2-7, the V gene TRBV18, with D perhaps matching TRBD1 or TRBD2 (5 bases each). With 6 bases removed from V and 4 bases from J, the gap between germline ends came to 16 bases. Looked up from germline, CDR1 is KGHSH and CDR2 is LQKENI. The CDR3 sequence is 14 residues long. The CDR3: CASSEGSGEYEQYF. In DNA form, the CDR3 reads TGTGCCAGCTCTGAGGGGTCCGGAGAGTACGAGCAGTACTTC.

The chain is built from TRBV7-2 and TRBJ1-2, with D maybe TRBD1 (5 bases). Germline V gene sequence: CDR1 SGHTA, CDR2 FQGNSA. Trimming took 5 bases from V and 9 from J, leaving 13 bases between them. The CDR3 extends over 12 amino acids. CDR3 coding DNA: TGTGCCAGCAGCCTCGCCGGGGGAAGCTACACCTTC. As protein: CASSLAGGSYTF. The whole variable domain, filled in from reference TRBV7-2 and TRBJ1-2, reads GAGVSQSPSNKVTEKGKDVELRCDPISGHTALYWYRQSLGQGLEFLIYFQGNSAPDKSGLPSDRFSAERTGGSVSTLTIQRTQQEDSAVYLCASSLAGGSYTFGSGTRLTVV.

J is TRBJ2-4 and V is TRBV7-8; perhaps TRBD2 as D (5 bases). Germline assignment: CDR1 SGHVS and CDR2 FQNEAQ. This CDR3 spans 18 amino acids. V lost 4 bases and J 0 bases, leaving 19 bases between the germline ends. CDR3 DNA sequence: TGTGCCAGCAGCTCTACCCACTGGAGGAGTTTAGCCAAAAACATTCAGTACTTC. It specifies CASSSTHWRSLAKNIQYF.

This chain connects TRBV4-1 to TRBJ2-2, with 7 bases that match TRBD1. Germline loops: CDR1 MGHRA, CDR2 YSYEKL. The junction had 10 bases not matched to a gene; V was cut back by 1 base and J by 2 bases. The length of the CDR3 is 18 residues. The DNA for the CDR3 is TGCGCCAGCAGCCAAGGTCAGATACGGGACAGAAACACCGGGGAGCTGTTTTTT. Translating it yields CASSQGQIRDRNTGELFF.

The V gene is TRBV7-9, the J gene TRBJ2-2, with TRBD1 matching over 10 bases. Germline V CDR1 and CDR2: SEHNR, FQNEAQ (reference sequence). Trimming took 9 bases from V and 8 from J; bases not matched to a gene: 12. The CDR3 consists of 15 residues. In nucleotides, the CDR3 is TGTGCCAGTGAAATTGGACAGGGGGAAACTGGGGAGCTGTTTTTT. Its protein product is CASEIGQGETGELFF.

The chain carries TRBV10-1 and TRBJ2-3; D is ambiguous. The length of the CDR3 is 14 residues. Trimming left V 10 bases short and J 0 bases short, with 14 bases between. Germline-derived CDR1 and CDR2 are WNHNN and SYGVQD (reference sequence). CDR3 nucleotides: TGCGCCACCCGGCAAGGAACTAGCACAGATACGCAGTATTTT. It specifies CATRQGTSTDTQYF.

The rearrangement uses TRBV18 and TRBJ2-1; D ambiguous. The ends were cut back, 3 bases at V and 0 bases at J, with 9 bases in the middle. CDR1 KGHSH and CDR2 LQKENI come from the germline V gene. The CDR3 has 15 amino acids. CDR3 residues: CASSPGWSSYNEQFF. The DNA of the CDR3 is TGTGCCAGCTCACCGGGTTGGAGCTCCTACAATGAGCAGTTCTTC.

The CDR3 DNA follows: TGTGCCTGGACGCCAGGATCCTACGAGCAGTACTTC. Its translation: CAWTPGSYEQYF. The chain recombines TRBV30 with TRBJ2-7; D unresolved. The CDR3 is 12 amino acids. The V end lost 4 bases, the J end lost 1 base, and 8 bases lay between the germline ends. CDR1 GTSNPN and CDR2 SVGIG come from the germline V gene (reference sequence). Drawing the rest from reference TRBV30 and TRBJ2-7, the complete variable domain is SQTIHQWPATLVQPVGSPLSLECTVEGTSNPNLYWYRQAAGRGLQLLFYSVGIGQISSEVPQNLSASRPQDRQFILSSKKLLLSDSGFYLCAWTPGSYEQYFGPGTRLTVT.

The chain is built from TRBV4-2 and TRBJ1-2, with D uncertain. The CDR3 runs to 13 residues. Germline CDR1 LGHNA, CDR2 YNFKEQ. V lost 5 bases to trimming and J lost 5 bases, with 12 bases between them. DNA for the CDR3: TGTGCCAGCAGCTTCCAACTGGGGTATGGCTACACCTTC. Translating gives CASSFQLGYGYTF.

The chain uses TRBV19 and TRBJ2-2; a weak D match, TRBD1 (6 bases). Germline CDR1 reads LNHDA; CDR2 reads SQIVND (reference sequence). This CDR3 is 16 amino acids long. V was trimmed by 10 bases and J by 3 bases, leaving 21 bases between them. CDR3 sequence (DNA): TGTGCCACCTTAAGTACCTTAGGGGGTTACACCGGGGAGCTGTTTTTT. This encodes CATLSTLGGYTGELFF.

The V call is TRBV7-8, the J call TRBJ2-7, with D uncertain. Germline CDR1 and CDR2: SGHVS and FQNEAQ. The length of the CDR3 is 12 residues. The V gene lost 1 base and the J gene lost 6 bases, with 7 bases spanning the gap. The CDR3 nucleotides are TGTGCCAGCAGCTTAGGGTTAGGCGAGCAGTACTTC. The encoded protein is CASSLGLGEQYF.

The chain carries TRBV18 and TRBJ1-4; 8 bases are a match to TRBD1. The J segment lost 4 bases and the V segment lost 5 bases, leaving 21 bases of the junction unmatched. The CDR3 consists of 20 residues. The germline CDR1 and CDR2 sequences are KGHSH and LQKENI. The CDR3: CASSARGTGTGGYDNEKLFF. CDR3 coding DNA: TGTGCCAGCTCAGCGCGCGGCACCGGGACAGGAGGGTATGATAATGAAAAACTGTTTTTT. Full variable domain (outside the CDR3, taken from reference TRBV18 and TRBJ1-4): NAGVMQNPRHLVRRRGQEARLRCSPMKGHSHVYWYRQLPEEGLKFMVYLQKENIIDESGMPKERFSAEFPKEGPSILRIQQVVRGDSAAYFCASSARGTGTGGYDNEKLFFGSGTQLSVL.

In its sample, this clone was seen once. The junction and the germline gene differ at one end; a read error may be behind it. The rearrangement links TRBV28 to TRBJ1-6; no firm D call. This CDR3 has 14 residues. Germline CDR1 and CDR2: MDHEN and SYDVKM. DNA of the CDR3: TGTGCCACCAGTTCAGGCTCCTATAATTCACCCCTCCACTTT. This encodes CATSSGSYNSPLHF.

V gene TRBV5-6 combines with J gene TRBJ1-1; D remains ambiguous. Germline CDR1 is SGHDT and CDR2 is YYEEEE. Trimming took 6 bases from V and 0 from J, leaving 9 bases between them. The CDR3 runs 13 residues. CDR3 DNA sequence: TGTGCCAGCACCCGGAAGATGAACACTGAAGCTTTCTTT. Protein sequence: CASTRKMNTEAFF.

This clone was seen just once. This chain uses TRBV5-1 with TRBJ2-3, with D hard to call. V lost 0 bases and J lost 2, with 7 bases in between. The germline V gene encodes CDR1 SGHRS and CDR2 YFSETQ. The CDR3 has 14 residues. The CDR3 sequence is CASSLDPYTDTQYF. The CDR3 DNA follows: TGCGCCAGCAGCTTGGACCCATACACAGATACGCAGTATTTT. Combining the CDR3 with reference TRBV5-1 and TRBJ2-3 gives the whole variable domain KAGVTQTPRYLIKTRGQQVTLSCSPISGHRSVSWYQQTPGQGLQFLFEYFSETQRNKGNFPGRFSGRQFSNSRSEMNVSTLELGDSALYLCASSLDPYTDTQYFGPGTRLTVL.

The chain employs TRBV4-1 and TRBJ2-5; 10 bases agree with TRBD1. The J call may be mistaken, given a closer DNA end match to TRBJ2-7. Germline CDR1 and CDR2: MGHRA and YSYEKL. The length of the CDR3 is 15 residues. This chain's CDR3 is CASSHPGQGIYEQYF. The DNA of the CDR3 is TGCGCCAGCAGCCATCCGGGACAGGGGATCTACGAGCAGTACTTC.

V and J are TRBV19 and TRBJ1-1; 8 bases match TRBD1. The germline gives CDR1 LNHDA, CDR2 SQIVND (reference sequence). The CDR3 is 13 residues long. V gave up 7 bases and J gave up 4 bases; unmatched junction bases: 5. The CDR3 DNA is TGTGCCAGTACCTACGACAGGGGCACTGAAGCTTTCTTT. This sequence encodes CASTYDRGTEAFF. Full variable domain (rest looked up from reference TRBV19 and TRBJ1-1): DGGITQSPKYLFRKEGQNVTLSCEQNLNHDAMYWYRQDPGQGLRLIYYSQIVNDFQKGDIAEGYSVSREKKESFPLTVTSAQKNPTAFYLCASTYDRGTEAFFGQGTRLTVV.